This TCR beta chain was found in a study of T cell changes during pregnancy in multiple sclerosis. This clone was seen once. Sequencing was performed with immunoSEQ multiplex PCR; in TCRdb, only in-frame clones are kept and a portion is missing. The table records approximately 53,000 clones, 80% to 95% of them present only once. Sample: CD4+ T cells from peripheral blood mononuclear cells, taken after pregnancy. The clonotype comes from a female donor in good health, enrolled as a control in a pregnancy study.

The DNA for the CDR3 is TGTGCCAGCAGCCCGGGCAGGGCGGCTGAAGCTTTCTTT. Encoded protein: CASSPGRAAEAFF. The chain carries TRBV6-1 and TRBJ1-1; weak D call: TRBD1 (5 bases). Trimming stripped 6 bases from V and 6 bases from J, with 14 bases between. The length of the CDR3 is 13 residues. The germline CDR1 and CDR2 sequences are MNHNS and SASEGT.